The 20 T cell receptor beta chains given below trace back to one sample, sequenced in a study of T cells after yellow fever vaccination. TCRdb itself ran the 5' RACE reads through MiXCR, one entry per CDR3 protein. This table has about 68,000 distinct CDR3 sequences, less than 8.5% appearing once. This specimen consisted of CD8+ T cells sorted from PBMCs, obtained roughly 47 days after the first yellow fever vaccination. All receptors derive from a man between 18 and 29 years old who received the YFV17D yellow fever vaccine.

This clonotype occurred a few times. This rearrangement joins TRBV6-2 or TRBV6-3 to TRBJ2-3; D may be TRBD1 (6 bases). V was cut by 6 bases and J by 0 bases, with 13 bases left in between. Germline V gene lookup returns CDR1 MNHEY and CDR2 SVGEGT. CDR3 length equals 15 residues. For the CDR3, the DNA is TGTGCCAGCAGGCCACGGGACACCAGCACAGATACGCAGTATTTT. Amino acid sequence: CASRPRDTSTDTQYF.

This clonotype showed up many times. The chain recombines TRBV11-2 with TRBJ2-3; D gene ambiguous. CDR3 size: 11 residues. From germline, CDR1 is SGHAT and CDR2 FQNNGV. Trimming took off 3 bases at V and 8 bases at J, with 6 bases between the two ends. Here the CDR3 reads CASSLIVTQYF. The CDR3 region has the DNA TGTGCCAGCAGCTTGATTGTTACGCAGTATTTT. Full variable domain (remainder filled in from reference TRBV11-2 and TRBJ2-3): EAGVAQSPRYKIIEKRQSVAFWCNPISGHATLYWYQQILGQGPKLLIQFQNNGVVDDSQLPKDRFSAERLKGVDSTLKIQPAKLEDSAVYLCASSLIVTQYFGPGTRLTVL.

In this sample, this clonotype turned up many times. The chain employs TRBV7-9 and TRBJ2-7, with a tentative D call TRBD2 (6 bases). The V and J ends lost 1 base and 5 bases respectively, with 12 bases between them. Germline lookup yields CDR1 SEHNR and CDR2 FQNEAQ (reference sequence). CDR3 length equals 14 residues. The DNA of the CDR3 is TGTGCCAGCAGCTTAGGCGGGGCGAGAAACGAGCAGTACGTC. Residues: CASSLGGARNEQYV.

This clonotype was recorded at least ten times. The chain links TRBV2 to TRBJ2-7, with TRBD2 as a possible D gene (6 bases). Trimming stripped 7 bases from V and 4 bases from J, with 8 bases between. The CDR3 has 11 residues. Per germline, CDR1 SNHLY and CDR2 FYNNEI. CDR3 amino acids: CASTAGYEQYF. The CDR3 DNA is TGTGCCAGCACTGCGGGGTACGAGCAGTACTTC. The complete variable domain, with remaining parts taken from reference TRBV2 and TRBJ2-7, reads EPEVTQTPSHQVTQMGQEVILRCVPISNHLYFYWYRQILGQKVEFLVSFYNNEISEKSEIFDDQFSVERPDGSNFTLKIRSTKLEDSAMYFCASTAGYEQYFGPGTRLTVT.

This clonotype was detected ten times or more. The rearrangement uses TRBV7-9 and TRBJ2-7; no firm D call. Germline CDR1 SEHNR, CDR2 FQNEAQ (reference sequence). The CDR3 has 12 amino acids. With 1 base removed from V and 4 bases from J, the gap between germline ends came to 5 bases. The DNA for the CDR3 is TGTGCCAGCAGCTTAGGGCGATACGAGCAGTACGTC. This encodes CASSLGRYEQYV.

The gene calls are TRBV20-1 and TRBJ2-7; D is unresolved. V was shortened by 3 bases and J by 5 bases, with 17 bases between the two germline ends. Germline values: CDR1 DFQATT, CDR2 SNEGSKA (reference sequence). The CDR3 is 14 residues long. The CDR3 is CSARSATVEDEQYV. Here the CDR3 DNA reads TGCAGTGCTAGGAGCGCAACAGTAGAGGACGAGCAGTACGTC.

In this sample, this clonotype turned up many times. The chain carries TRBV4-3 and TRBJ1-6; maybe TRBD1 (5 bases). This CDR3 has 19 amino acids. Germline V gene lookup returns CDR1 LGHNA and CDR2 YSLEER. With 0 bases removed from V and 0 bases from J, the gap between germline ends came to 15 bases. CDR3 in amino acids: CASSQDRLSGSSYNSPLHF. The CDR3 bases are TGCGCCAGCAGCCAAGATCGGCTGTCAGGGAGCTCCTATAATTCACCCCTCCACTTT.

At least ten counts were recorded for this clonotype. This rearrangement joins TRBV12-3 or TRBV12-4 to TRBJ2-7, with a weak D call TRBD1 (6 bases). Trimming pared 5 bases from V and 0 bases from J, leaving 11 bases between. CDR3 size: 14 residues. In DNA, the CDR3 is TGTGCCAGCAGTCCAGGGGACCGCTCCTACGAGCAGTACGTC. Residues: CASSPGDRSYEQYV.

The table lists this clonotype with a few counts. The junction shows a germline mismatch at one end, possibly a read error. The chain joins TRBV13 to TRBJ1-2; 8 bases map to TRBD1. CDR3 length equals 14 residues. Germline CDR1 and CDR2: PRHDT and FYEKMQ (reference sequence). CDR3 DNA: TGTGCTAGCAGCGATGGACAGGGCAACTATGGCTACACCTTC. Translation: CASSDGQGNYGYTF.

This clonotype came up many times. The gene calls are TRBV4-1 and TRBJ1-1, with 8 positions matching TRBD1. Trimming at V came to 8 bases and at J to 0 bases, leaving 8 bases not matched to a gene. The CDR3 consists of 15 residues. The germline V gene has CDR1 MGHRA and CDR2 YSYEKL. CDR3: CASDGGQGLNTEAFF. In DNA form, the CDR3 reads TGCGCCAGCGATGGAGGACAGGGTTTGAACACTGAAGCTTTCTTT.

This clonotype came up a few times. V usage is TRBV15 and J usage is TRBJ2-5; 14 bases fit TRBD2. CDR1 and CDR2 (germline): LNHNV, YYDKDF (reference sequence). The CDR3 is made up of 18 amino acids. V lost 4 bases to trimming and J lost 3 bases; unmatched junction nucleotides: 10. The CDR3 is CATSTDLMTSGGEETQYF. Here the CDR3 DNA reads TGTGCCACCAGCACAGACCTAATGACTAGCGGGGGGGAAGAGACCCAGTACTTC.

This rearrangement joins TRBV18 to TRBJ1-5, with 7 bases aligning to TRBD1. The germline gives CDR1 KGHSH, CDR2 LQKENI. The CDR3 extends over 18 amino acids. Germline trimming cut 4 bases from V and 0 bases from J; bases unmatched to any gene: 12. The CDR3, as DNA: TGTGCCAGCTCACACTCGGGACAGAGTTACTTTAGCAATCAGCCCCAGCATTTT. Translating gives CASSHSGQSYFSNQPQHF. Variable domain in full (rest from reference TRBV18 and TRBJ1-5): NAGVMQNPRHLVRRRGQEARLRCSPMKGHSHVYWYRQLPEEGLKFMVYLQKENIIDESGMPKERFSAEFPKEGPSILRIQQVVRGDSAAYFCASSHSGQSYFSNQPQHFGDGTRLSIL.

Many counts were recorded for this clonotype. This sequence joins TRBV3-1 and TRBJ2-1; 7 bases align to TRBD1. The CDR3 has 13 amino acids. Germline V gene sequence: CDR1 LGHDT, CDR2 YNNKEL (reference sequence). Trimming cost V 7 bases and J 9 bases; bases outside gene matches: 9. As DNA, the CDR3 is TGTGCCAGCACCCAGGAGAGGGGGCCTGAGCAGTTCTTC. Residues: CASTQERGPEQFF.

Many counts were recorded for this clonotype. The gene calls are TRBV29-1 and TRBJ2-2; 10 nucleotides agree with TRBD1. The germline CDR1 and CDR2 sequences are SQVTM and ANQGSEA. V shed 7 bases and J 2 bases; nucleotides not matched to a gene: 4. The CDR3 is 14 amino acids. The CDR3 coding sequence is TGCAGCGCGGACAGGGGGGTAAACACCGGGGAGCTGTTTTTT. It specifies CSADRGVNTGELFF.

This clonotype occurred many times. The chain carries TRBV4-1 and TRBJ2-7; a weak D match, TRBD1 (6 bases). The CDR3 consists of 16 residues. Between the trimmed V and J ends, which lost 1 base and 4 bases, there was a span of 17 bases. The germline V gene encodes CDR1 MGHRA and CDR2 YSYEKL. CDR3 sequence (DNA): TGCGCCAGCAGCCAAGGCGCCGGGACACCGATTTACGAGCAGTACTTC. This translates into CASSQGAGTPIYEQYF.

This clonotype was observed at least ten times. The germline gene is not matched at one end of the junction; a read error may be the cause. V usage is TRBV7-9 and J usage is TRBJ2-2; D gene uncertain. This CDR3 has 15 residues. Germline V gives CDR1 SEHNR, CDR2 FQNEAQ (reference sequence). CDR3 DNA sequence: TGTGCCACCAGCACCGGGCGGCGGAACACCGGGGAGCTGTTTTTT. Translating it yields CATSTGRRNTGELFF.

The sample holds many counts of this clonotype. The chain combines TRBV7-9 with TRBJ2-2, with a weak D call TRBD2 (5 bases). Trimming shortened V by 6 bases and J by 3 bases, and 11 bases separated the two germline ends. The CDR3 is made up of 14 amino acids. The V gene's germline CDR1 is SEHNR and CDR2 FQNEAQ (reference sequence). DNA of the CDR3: TGTGCCAGCAGTGGTTCCGGGGACACCGGGGAGCTGTTTTTT. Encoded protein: CASSGSGDTGELFF.

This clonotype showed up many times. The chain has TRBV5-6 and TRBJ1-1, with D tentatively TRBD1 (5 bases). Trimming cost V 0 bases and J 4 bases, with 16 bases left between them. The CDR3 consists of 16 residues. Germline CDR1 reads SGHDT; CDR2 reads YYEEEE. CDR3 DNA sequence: TGTGCCAGCAGCTTGGGCGGGGGACCGGTGGGCACTGAAGCTTTCTTT. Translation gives CASSLGGGPVGTEAFF. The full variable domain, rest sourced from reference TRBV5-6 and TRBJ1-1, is DAGVTQSPTHLIKTRGQQVTLRCSPKSGHDTVSWYQQALGQGPQFIFQYYEEEERQRGNFPDRFSGHQFPNYSSELNVNALLLGDSALYLCASSLGGGPVGTEAFFGQGTRLTVV.

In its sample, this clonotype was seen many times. This CDR3 is CASSYSDEQYF. CDR3 DNA: TGTGCCAGCAGTTACTCGGACGAGCAGTACTTC. The rearrangement uses TRBV6-2 or TRBV6-3 and TRBJ2-7; D call uncertain. The germline gives CDR1 MNHEY, CDR2 SVGEGT. The V and J ends lost 0 bases and 5 bases respectively, with 2 bases between them. This CDR3 is 11 amino acids long.

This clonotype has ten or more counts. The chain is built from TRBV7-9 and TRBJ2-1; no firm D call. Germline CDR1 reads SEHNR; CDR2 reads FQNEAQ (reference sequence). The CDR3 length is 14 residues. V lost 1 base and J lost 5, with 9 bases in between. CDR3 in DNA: TGTGCCAGCAGCTTAGGGTATGGGGACAATGAGCAGTTCTTC. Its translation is CASSLGYGDNEQFF.